This T cell receptor (beta chain) appears in the sequencing data of a study of early T cells in non-severe SARS-CoV-2 infection. About the study: It was bulk RNA from unsorted whole blood that was sequenced, and the chains were unpaired.

Notes on the study in general: Lookups in VDJdb leaned toward anti-spike CD8 responses and missed private and CD4 specificities.

This clonotype was counted at least ten times. Antigen specificity is unknown. MiXCR, run by TCRdb on the 5' RACE reads, gives a single entry per CDR3 protein. The sample lists tens of thousands of distinct CDR3 sequences, about an eighth occurring once. The CDR3 has 17 amino acids. Trimming cost V 0 bases and J 6 bases, with 17 bases left between them. Germline V gene sequence: CDR1 SGHTA, CDR2 FQGTGA. The input for sequencing was whole blood, taken at baseline. This TCR was sampled from an adult who was a healthcare worker with PCR-confirmed SARS-CoV-2 infection or an uninfected control (not recorded which). This chain links TRBV7-3 with TRBJ2-2; a possible D gene is TRBD1 (6 bases). Here the CDR3 DNA reads TGTGCCAGCAGCTTAACGTCCGGGCAGGGGAAGGCCGGGGAGCTGTTTTTT. Translation gives CASSLTSGQGKAGELFF.